The clone carrying this TCR beta chain was seen a handful of times. Its target is unknown. The data originate from a study of blood T cells in healthy people across ages. In the study overall: Every two T cells gave about one barcoded beta molecule via template switching.

The CDR3 contains 14 residues. CDR1 is LNHNV, CDR2 YYDKDF, per germline (reference sequence). Trimming cost V 1 base and J 3 bases, with 9 bases left between them. The authors ran a second PCR of about 6 to 11 cycles using a sample-barcoded 5' primer and a J-beta primer mix. TCRdb reanalysed the 5' RACE reads using MiXCR and keeps one entry per CDR3 protein. The top ten clones hold about an eighth of a sample with about a million distinct CDR3 sequences, roughly 48% of them seen once. Findings of the study overall: Getting older went along with TCR beta diversity per million T cells dropping roughly linearly. Donor CMV infection status was unknown, possibly confounding age-related changes in expanded clonotypes. Naive CD4+ cells and diversity were both higher in long-lived donors than in aged donors.

This sequence originates from a man aged 30-40 years in good health. The source material was blood. J is TRBJ1-2 and V is TRBV15; D ambiguous. The CDR3 loop reads CATSRVDGDYGYTF. DNA of the CDR3: TGTGCCACCAGCAGAGTTGACGGCGACTATGGCTACACCTTC.